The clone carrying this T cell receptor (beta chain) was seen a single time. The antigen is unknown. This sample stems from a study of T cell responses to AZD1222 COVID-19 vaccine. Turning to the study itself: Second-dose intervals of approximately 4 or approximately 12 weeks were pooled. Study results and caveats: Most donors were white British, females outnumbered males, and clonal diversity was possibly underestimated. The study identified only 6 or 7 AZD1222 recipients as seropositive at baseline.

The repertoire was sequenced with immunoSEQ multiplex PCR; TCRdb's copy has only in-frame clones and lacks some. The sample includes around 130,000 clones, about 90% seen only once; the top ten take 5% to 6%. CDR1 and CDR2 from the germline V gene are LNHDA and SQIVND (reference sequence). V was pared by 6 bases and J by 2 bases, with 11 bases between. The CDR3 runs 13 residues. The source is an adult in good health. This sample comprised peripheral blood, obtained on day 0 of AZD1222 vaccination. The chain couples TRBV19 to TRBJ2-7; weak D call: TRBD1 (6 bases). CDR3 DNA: TGTGCCAGTAGCCGCAGGGGTCCCTACGAGCAGTACTTC. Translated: CASSRRGPYEQYF. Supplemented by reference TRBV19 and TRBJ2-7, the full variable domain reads DGGITQSPKYLFRKEGQNVTLSCEQNLNHDAMYWYRQDPGQGLRLIYYSQIVNDFQKGDIAEGYSVSREKKESFPLTVTSAQKNPTAFYLCASSRRGPYEQYFGPGTRLTVT.